The following is a TCR beta chain sequence with its context. Antigen: not known. Using RNA template, CDR3s of TCR alpha and beta were amplified with iRepertoire arm-PCR. One-step reverse transcription and amplification started from approximately 100-400 ng of tissue mRNA or PBMC total RNA. TCRdb called the multiplex PCR reads again in MiXCR, with one record for every CDR3 protein. This sample carries 150,000 to 200,000 distinct CDR3 sequences, more than 25% of them seen once, and the ten largest clones take 20%. The source of the sample is a study of glioma-infiltrating T cells. The study's findings and limits: Gliomas, especially low-grade, showed above-expected tissue-blood divergence; non-neoplastic patients showed below. CDR3 overlap between tissue and blood was very small.

V was clipped by 6 bases and J by 12 bases; unmatched bases: 24. Germline V gene data show CDR1 as LGHDT and CDR2 as YNNKEL (reference sequence). This CDR3 is built from 19 residues. The specimen was glioma tissue, nonneoplastic brain tissue, or PBMCs (not recorded which). The chain combines TRBV3-1 with TRBJ1-6, with 9 nucleotides matching TRBD1. This receptor was identified in a human donor with low-grade glioma or glioblastoma, undergoing nonglioma brain surgery, or in good health (not recorded which). CDR3 in amino acids: CASRHIARTGEGRGLPLHF. The CDR3 DNA sequence: TGTGCCAGCAGACATATCGCCCGGACAGGGGAGGGTCGTGGTTTACCCCTCCACTTT.